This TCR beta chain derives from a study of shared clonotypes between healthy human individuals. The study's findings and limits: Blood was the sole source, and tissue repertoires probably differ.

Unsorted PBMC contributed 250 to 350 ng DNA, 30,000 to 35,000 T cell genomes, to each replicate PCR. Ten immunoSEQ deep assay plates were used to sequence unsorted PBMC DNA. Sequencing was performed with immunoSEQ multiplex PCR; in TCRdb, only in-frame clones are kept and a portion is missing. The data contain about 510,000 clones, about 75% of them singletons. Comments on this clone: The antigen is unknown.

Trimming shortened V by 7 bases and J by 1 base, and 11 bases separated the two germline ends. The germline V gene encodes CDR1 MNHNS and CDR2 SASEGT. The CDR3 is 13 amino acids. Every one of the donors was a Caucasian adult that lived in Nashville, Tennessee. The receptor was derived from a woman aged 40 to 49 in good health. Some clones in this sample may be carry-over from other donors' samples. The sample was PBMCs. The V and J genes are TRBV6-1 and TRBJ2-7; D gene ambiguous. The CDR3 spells CASTKQLSYEQYF. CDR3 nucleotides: TGTGCCAGCACTAAACAGTTATCCTACGAGCAGTACTTC.